A selection of T cell receptor beta chains follows, all from one sample in a study of long-term antiretroviral therapy in people with HIV. Data came from immunoSEQ multiplex PCR; TCRdb stores just in-frame clones and leaves some out. The sample contains tens of thousands of clones, roughly 80% of which appear only once. The sample here was unsorted PBMCs, taken 0.3 years after starting antiretroviral therapy. The source is a man between 18 and 35 years old with HIV. Both conserved end residues are part of each CDR3. D genes are given only for firm matches. Clone size is shown for a subset of rows, as once, few, many or a class of expanded clone.

v_gene: TRBV4-1
d_gene: .
abundance: .
j_gene: TRBJ1-2
CDR3nt: TGCGCCAGCAGCCAAGGAAGCATGGAGGCGAGCTATGGCTACACCTTC
CDR3aa: CASSQGSMEASYGYTF

v_gene: TRBV19
d_gene: .
abundance: medium-sized
j_gene: TRBJ2-3
CDR3nt: TGTGCCAGTAGTCCTACCCCAGGGTATAGCACAGATACGCAGTATTTT
CDR3aa: CASSPTPGYSTDTQYF

v_gene: TRBV11-2
d_gene: .
abundance: .
j_gene: TRBJ2-7
CDR3nt: TGTGCCAGCAGCTTAGATCACCCCAGGTCAAGCTCCTACGAGCAGTACTTC
CDR3aa: CASSLDHPRSSSYEQYF

v_gene: TRBV23-1
d_gene: .
abundance: .
j_gene: TRBJ2-5
CDR3nt: TGCGCCAGCAGTCAGTTCGAGACCCAGTACTTC
CDR3aa: CASSQFETQYF

v_gene: TRBV4-1
d_gene: .
abundance: .
j_gene: TRBJ1-1
CDR3nt: TGCGCCAGCAGCGGACGGGCCCCTAGTACTAACACTGAAGCTTTCTTT
CDR3aa: CASSGRAPSTNTEAFF

v_gene: TRBV9
d_gene: .
abundance: .
j_gene: TRBJ2-6
CDR3nt: TGTGCCAGCAGCGTAGGGTACAGGGAATCTGGGGCCAACGTCCTGACTTTC
CDR3aa: CASSVGYRESGANVLTF

v_gene: TRBV10-1
d_gene: .
abundance: .
j_gene: TRBJ2-1
CDR3nt: TGCGCCAGCAGCCCCGACAGTTACAATGAGCAGTTCTTC
CDR3aa: CASSPDSYNEQFF

v_gene: TRBV6-5
d_gene: TRBD1
abundance: few
j_gene: TRBJ1-5
CDR3nt: TGTGCCAGCAGGGGACAGGGGAATCAGCCCCAGCATTTT
CDR3aa: CASRGQGNQPQHF

v_gene: TRBV6-1
d_gene: .
abundance: .
j_gene: TRBJ1-1
CDR3nt: TGTGCCAGCAGTGAAAATACGAACACTGAAGCTTTCTTT
CDR3aa: CASSENTNTEAFF

v_gene: TRBV7-9
d_gene: TRBD1
abundance: .
j_gene: TRBJ2-1
CDR3nt: TGTGCCAGCAGCTTAGGACAGGGCTTGCGGAATGAGCAGTTCTTC
CDR3aa: CASSLGQGLRNEQFF

v_gene: TRBV7-9
d_gene: .
abundance: few
j_gene: TRBJ2-7
CDR3nt: TGTGCCAGCAGCCTGGCCGGGACTTCCTACGAGCAGTACTTC
CDR3aa: CASSLAGTSYEQYF

v_gene: TRBV27
d_gene: TRBD1
abundance: .
j_gene: TRBJ1-1
CDR3nt: TGTGCCAGCAGTCAAGCGGGCAGGGGGATGACTGAAGCTTTCTTT
CDR3aa: CASSQAGRGMTEAFF

v_gene: TRBV11-2
d_gene: .
abundance: .
j_gene: TRBJ2-1
CDR3nt: TGTGCCAGCAGCTTAGATATAGGCCAGTGGGACAATGAGCAGTTCTTC
CDR3aa: CASSLDIGQWDNEQFF

v_gene: TRBV29-1
d_gene: TRBD1
abundance: .
j_gene: TRBJ1-2
CDR3nt: TGCAGCGTTGAAGACTGGACAGGGATAAACTATGGCTACACCTTC
CDR3aa: CSVEDWTGINYGYTF